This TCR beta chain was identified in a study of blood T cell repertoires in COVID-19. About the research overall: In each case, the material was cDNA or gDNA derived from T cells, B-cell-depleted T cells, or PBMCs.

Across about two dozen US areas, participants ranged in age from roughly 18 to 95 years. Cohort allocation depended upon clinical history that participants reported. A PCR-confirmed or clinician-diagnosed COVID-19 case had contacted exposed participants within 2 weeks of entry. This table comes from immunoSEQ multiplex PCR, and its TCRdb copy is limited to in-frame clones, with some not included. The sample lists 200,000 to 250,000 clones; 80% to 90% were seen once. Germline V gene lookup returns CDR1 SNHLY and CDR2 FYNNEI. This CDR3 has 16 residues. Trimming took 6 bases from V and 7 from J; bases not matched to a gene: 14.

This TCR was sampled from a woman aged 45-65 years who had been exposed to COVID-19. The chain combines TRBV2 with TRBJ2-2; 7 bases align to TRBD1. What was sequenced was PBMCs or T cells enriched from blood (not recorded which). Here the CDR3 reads CASRGTGAAVFGELFF. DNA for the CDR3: TGTGCCAGCAGAGGTACAGGGGCGGCGGTATTCGGGGAGCTGTTTTTT.